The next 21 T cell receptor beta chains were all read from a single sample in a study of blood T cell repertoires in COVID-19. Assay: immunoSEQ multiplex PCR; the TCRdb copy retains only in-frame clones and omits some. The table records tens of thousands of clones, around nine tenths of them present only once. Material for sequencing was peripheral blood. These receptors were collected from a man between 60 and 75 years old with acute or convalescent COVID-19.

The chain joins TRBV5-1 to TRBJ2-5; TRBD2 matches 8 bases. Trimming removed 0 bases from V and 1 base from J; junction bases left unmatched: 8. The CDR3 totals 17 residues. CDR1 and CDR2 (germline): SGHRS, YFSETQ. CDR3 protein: CASSLGPQRGTQETQYF. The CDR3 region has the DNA TGCGCCAGCAGCTTGGGACCCCAGCGGGGGACCCAAGAGACCCAGTACTTC. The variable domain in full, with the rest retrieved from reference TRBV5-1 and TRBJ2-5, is KAGVTQTPRYLIKTRGQQVTLSCSPISGHRSVSWYQQTPGQGLQFLFEYFSETQRNKGNFPGRFSGRQFSNSRSEMNVSTLELGDSALYLCASSLGPQRGTQETQYFGPGTRLLVL.

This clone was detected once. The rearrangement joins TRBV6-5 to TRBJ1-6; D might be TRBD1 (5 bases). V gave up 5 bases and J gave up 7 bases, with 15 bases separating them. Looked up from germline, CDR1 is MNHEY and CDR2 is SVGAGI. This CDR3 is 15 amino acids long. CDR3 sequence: CASSPAGGENSPLHF. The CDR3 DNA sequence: TGTGCCAGCAGTCCGGCGGGGGGGGAGAATTCACCCCTCCACTTT.

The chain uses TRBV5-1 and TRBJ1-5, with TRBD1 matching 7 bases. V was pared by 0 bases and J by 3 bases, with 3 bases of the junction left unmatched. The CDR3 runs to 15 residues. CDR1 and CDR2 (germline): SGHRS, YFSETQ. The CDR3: CASSLEGTANQPQHF. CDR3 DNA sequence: TGCGCCAGCAGCTTGGAAGGGACAGCCAATCAGCCCCAGCATTTT. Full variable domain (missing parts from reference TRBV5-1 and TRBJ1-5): KAGVTQTPRYLIKTRGQQVTLSCSPISGHRSVSWYQQTPGQGLQFLFEYFSETQRNKGNFPGRFSGRQFSNSRSEMNVSTLELGDSALYLCASSLEGTANQPQHFGDGTRLSIL.

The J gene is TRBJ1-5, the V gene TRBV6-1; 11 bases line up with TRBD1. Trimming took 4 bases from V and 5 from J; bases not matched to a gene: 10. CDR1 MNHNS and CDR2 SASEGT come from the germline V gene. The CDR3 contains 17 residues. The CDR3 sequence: CASSAHLGTGGDQPQHF. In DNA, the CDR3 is TGTGCCAGCAGTGCGCATTTAGGGACAGGGGGAGATCAGCCCCAGCATTTT.

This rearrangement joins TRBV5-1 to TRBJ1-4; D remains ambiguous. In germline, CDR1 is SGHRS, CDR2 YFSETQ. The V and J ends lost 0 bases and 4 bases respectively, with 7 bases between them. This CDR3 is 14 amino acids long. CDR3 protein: CASSLVGSNEKLFF. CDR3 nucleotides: TGCGCCAGCAGCTTGGTAGGGAGTAATGAAAAACTGTTTTTT.

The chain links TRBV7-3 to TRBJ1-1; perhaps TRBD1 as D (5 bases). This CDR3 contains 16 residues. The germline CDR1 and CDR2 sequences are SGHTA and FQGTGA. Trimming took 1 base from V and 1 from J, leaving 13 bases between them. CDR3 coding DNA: TGTGCCAGCAGCTTAAACCCGGGACTTGGGAACACTGAAGCTTTCTTT. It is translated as CASSLNPGLGNTEAFF. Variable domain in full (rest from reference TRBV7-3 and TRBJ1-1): GAGVSQTPSNKVTEKGKYVELRCDPISGHTALYWYRQSLGQGPEFLIYFQGTGAADDSGLPNDRFFAVRPEGSVSTLKIQRTERGDSAVYLCASSLNPGLGNTEAFFGQGTRLTVV.

The DNA for the CDR3 is TGTGCCAGCAGCTTAGGAGGGTGGTATCAGCCCCAGCATTTT. Its translation is CASSLGGWYQPQHF. V and J are TRBV5-6 and TRBJ1-5; D unclear. CDR1 is SGHDT, CDR2 YYEEEE, per germline. V was pared by 2 bases and J by 5 bases, with 11 bases between. The CDR3 sequence is 14 residues long.

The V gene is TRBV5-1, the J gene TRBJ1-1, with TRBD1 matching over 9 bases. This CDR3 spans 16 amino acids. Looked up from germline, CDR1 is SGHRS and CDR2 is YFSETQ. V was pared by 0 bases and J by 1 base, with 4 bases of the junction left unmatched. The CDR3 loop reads CASSLEQGARNTEAFF. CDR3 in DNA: TGCGCCAGCAGCTTGGAACAGGGGGCTAGGAACACTGAAGCTTTCTTT.

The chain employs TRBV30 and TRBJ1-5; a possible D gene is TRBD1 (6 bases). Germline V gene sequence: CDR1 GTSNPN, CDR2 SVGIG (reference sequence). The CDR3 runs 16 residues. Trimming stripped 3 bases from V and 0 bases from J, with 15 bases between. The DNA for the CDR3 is TGTGCCTGGAGGCCGACAGGTAAGTATAGCAATCAGCCCCAGCATTTT. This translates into CAWRPTGKYSNQPQHF.

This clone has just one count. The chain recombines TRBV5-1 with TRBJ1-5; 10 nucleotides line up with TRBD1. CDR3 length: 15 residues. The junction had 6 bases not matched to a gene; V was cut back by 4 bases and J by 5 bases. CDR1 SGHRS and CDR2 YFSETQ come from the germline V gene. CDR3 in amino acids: CASSLGQGSYQPQHF. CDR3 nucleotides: TGCGCCAGCAGCCTGGGACAGGGGTCGTATCAGCCCCAGCATTTT.

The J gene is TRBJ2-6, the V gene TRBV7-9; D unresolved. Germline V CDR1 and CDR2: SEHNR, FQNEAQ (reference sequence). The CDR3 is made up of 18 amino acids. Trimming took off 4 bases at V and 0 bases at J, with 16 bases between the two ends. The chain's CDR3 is CASSSSSHYGSGANVLTF. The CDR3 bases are TGTGCCAGCAGCTCATCATCCCACTACGGCTCTGGGGCCAACGTCCTGACTTTC.

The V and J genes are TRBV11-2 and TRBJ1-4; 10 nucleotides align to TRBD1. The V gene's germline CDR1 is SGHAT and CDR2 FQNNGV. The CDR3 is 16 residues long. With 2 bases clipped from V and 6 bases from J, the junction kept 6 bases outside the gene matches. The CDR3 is CASSLFRGQGDEKLFF. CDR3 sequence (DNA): TGTGCCAGCAGCTTATTTCGAGGACAGGGGGATGAAAAACTGTTTTTT.

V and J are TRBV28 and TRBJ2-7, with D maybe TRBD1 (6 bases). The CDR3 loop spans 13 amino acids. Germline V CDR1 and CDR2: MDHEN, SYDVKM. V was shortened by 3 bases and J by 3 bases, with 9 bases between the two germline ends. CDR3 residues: CASSFVRGYEQYF. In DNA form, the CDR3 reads TGTGCCAGCAGTTTCGTCAGGGGCTACGAGCAGTACTTC. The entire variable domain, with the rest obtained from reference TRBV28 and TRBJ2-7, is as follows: DVKVTQSSRYLVKRTGEKVFLECVQDMDHENMFWYRQDPGLGLRLIYFSYDVKMKEKGDIPEGYSVSREKKERFSLILESASTNQTSMYLCASSFVRGYEQYFGPGTRLTVT.

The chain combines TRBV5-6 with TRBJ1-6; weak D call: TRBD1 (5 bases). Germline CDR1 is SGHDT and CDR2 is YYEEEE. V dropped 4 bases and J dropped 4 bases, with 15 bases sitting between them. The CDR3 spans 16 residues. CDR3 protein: CASSGGTDGYNSPLHF. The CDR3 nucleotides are TGTGCCAGCAGCGGCGGGACGGATGGATATAATTCACCCCTCCACTTT.

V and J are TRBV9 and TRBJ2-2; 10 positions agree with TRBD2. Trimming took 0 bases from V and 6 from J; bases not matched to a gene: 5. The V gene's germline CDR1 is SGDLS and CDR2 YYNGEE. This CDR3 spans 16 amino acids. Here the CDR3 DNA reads TGTGCCAGCAGCGTAGATCCTAGCGGGGGACCCGGGGAGCTGTTTTTT. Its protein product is CASSVDPSGGPGELFF.

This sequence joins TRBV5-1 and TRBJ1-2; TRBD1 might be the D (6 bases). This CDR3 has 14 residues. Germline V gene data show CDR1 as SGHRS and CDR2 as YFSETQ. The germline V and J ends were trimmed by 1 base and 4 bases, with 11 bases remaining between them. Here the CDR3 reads CASSLPGVGYGYTF. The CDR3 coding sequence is TGCGCCAGCAGCTTGCCAGGGGTGGGCTATGGCTACACCTTC.

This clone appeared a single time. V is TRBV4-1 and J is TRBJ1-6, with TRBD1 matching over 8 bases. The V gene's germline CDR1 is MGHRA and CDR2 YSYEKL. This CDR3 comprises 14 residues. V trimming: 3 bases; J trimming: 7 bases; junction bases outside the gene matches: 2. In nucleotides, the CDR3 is TGCGCCAGCAGCCAGAGACAGGGGAATTCACCCCTCCACTTT. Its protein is CASSQRQGNSPLHF.

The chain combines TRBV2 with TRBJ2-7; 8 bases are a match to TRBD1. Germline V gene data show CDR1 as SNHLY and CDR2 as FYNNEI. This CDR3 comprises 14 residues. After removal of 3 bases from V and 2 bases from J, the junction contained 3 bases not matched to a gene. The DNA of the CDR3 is TGTGCCAGCAGTGAGACAGGGGAGACCTACGAGCAGTACTTC. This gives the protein CASSETGETYEQYF. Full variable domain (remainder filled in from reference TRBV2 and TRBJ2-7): EPEVTQTPSHQVTQMGQEVILRCVPISNHLYFYWYRQILGQKVEFLVSFYNNEISEKSEIFDDQFSVERPDGSNFTLKIRSTKLEDSAMYFCASSETGETYEQYFGPGTRLTVT.

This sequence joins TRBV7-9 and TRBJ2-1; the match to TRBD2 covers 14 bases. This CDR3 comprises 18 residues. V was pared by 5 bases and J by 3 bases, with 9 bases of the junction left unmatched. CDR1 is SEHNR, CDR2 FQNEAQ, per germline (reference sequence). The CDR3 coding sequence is TGTGCCAGCAGCGGGACTAGCGGGGGACGAGGGAACTACAATGAGCAGTTCTTC. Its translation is CASSGTSGGRGNYNEQFF. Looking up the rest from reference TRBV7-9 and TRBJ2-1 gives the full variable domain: DTGVSQNPRHKITKRGQNVTFRCDPISEHNRLYWYRQTLGQGPEFLTYFQNEAQLEKSRLLSDRFSAERPKGSFSTLEIQRTEQGDSAMYLCASSGTSGGRGNYNEQFFGPGTRLTVL.

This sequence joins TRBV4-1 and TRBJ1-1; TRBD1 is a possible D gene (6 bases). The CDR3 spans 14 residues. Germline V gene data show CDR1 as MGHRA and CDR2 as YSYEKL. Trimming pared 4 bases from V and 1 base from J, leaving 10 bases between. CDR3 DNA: TGCGCCAGCAGCCCAGGACAGCGGAACACTGAAGCTTTCTTT. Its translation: CASSPGQRNTEAFF.

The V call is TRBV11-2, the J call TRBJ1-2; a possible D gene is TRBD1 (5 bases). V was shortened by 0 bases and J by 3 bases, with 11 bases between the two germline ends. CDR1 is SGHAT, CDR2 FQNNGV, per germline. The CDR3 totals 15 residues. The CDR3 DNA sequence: TGTGCCAGCAGCTTAGATCAAGCAGGGTACTATGGCTACACCTTC. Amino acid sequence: CASSLDQAGYYGYTF.